The rows below give T cell receptor beta chains drawn from one sample of a study of T-cell reconstitution after alpha-beta-depleted transplantation in children. TCRdb reprocessed the PCR reads via MiXCR and lists one record per CDR3 protein. The table records 350,000 to 450,000 distinct CDR3 sequences, more than 10% of them present only once. This material consisted of PBMCs, taken from the stem cell graft. These receptors all stem from a human donor who donated a stem cell graft to a child with Fanconi anemia. Both conserved end residues are trimmed from each CDR3. The D gene is left open where the match is weak.

v_call,d_call,j_call,cdr3_aa
TRBV7-2,NA,TRBJ2-7,ASSLGWSYEQY
TRBV28,NA,TRBJ1-1,ASSLTNSQEAF
TRBV11-3,NA,TRBJ2-3,ASSVYRTDTQY
TRBV20-1,NA,TRBJ1-1,SAGDSYTEAF
TRBV4-2,NA,TRBJ2-7,ASRALPGYEQY
TRBV7-2,TRBD1,TRBJ1-5,ASSWTGGGNQPQH
TRBV7-2,TRBD1,TRBJ2-3,ASSSRGLDTDTQY
TRBV5-1,NA,TRBJ2-1,ASSLDGGPPFEQF
TRBV14,NA,TRBJ1-2,ASSLLTAYGYT
TRBV14,NA,TRBJ2-1,ASSQIGYNEQF
TRBV13,NA,TRBJ2-7,ASRWAMGYEQY
TRBV2,NA,TRBJ2-5,ASSEAGVGAETQY
TRBV14,NA,TRBJ2-6,ASSPLTRASGANVLT
TRBV10-3,NA,TRBJ1-2,ATRQDYGYT
TRBV6-1,NA,TRBJ1-5,ASSEVGGPQH
TRBV20-1,TRBD2,TRBJ2-1,SARDLAGGLTAEQF
TRBV5-1,NA,TRBJ2-3,ASSPGPPVDTQY
TRBV5-1,TRBD1,TRBJ2-5,ASSFGTGGQETQY
TRBV5-6,TRBD2,TRBJ2-3,ASSVTSGGTDTQY
TRBV5-1,NA,TRBJ2-6,ASSFGASGANVLT
TRBV28,NA,TRBJ1-6,ASSLAPGDAGSPLH
TRBV10-3,NA,TRBJ1-1,AITRTRLENTEAF
TRBV12-3/TRBV12-4,NA,TRBJ2-1,ASSLGSDRYNEQF
TRBV11-2,NA,TRBJ1-1,ASSPSKNTEAF
TRBV5-6,NA,TRBJ1-2,ASSLRGIPYGYT
TRBV19,NA,TRBJ1-1,ASTRWEGSEAF
TRBV19,NA,TRBJ1-1,ASSTDAEAF
TRBV2,NA,TRBJ2-3,ASSGQTIRTDTQY
TRBV7-6,NA,TRBJ2-1,ASSLWQSSYNEQF
TRBV4-2,NA,TRBJ2-2,ASSPVARGSGELF
TRBV24-1,NA,TRBJ2-2,ATSQRVGELF
TRBV6-1,NA,TRBJ1-2,ASSEYARPSYGYT
TRBV29-1,TRBD1,TRBJ1-2,SVTGGDLGYT
TRBV6-1,NA,TRBJ1-2,ASSEFGQIRPLLYGYT
TRBV12-5,TRBD1,TRBJ2-3,ASGIGTDATDTQY